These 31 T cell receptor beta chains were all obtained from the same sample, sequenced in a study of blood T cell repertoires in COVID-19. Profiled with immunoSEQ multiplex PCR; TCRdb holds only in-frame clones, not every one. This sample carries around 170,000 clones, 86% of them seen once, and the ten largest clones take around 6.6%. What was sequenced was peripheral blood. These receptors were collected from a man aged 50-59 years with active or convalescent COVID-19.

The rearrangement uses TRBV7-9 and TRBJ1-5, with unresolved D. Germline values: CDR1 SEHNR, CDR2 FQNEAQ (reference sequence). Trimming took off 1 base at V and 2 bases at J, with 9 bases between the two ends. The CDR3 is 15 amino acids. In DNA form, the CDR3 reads TGTGCCAGCAGCTTAGATATGGCAGGCAATCAGCCCCAGCATTTT. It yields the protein CASSLDMAGNQPQHF.

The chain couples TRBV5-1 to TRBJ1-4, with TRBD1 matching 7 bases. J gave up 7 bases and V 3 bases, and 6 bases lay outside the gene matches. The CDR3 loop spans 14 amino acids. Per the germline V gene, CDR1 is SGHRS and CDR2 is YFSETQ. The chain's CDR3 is CASSSEGQVEKLFF. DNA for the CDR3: TGCGCCAGCAGCTCGGAAGGACAGGTTGAAAAACTGTTTTTT.

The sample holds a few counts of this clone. Here the CDR3 DNA reads TGTGCCAGCAGTTCCTCAGGGATACAGGATGGCTACACCTTC. Residues: CASSSSGIQDGYTF. The rearrangement uses TRBV28 and TRBJ1-2; TRBD1 is a possible D gene (5 bases). The germline V and J ends were trimmed by 4 bases and 6 bases, with 15 bases remaining between them. This CDR3 is 14 amino acids long. The germline V gene has CDR1 MDHEN and CDR2 SYDVKM.

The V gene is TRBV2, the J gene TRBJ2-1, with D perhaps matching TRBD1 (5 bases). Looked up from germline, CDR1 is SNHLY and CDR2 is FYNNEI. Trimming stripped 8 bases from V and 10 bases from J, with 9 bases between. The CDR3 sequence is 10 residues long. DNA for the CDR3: TGTGCCAGCGGGGCTCAGGAGCAGTTCTTC. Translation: CASGAQEQFF.

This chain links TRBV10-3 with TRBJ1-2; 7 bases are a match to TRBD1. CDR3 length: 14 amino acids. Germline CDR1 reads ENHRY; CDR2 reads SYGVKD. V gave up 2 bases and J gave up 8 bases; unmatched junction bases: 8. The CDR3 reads CAISELGQSNGYTF. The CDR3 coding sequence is TGTGCCATCAGTGAGCTGGGACAGAGTAACGGCTACACCTTC.

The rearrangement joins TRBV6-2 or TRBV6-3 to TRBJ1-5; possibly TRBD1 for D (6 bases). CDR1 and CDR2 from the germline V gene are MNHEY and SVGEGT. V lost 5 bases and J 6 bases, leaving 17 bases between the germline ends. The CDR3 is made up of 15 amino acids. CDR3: CASSDPTGLAQPQHF. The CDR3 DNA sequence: TGTGCCAGCAGTGACCCGACAGGACTGGCTCAGCCCCAGCATTTT.

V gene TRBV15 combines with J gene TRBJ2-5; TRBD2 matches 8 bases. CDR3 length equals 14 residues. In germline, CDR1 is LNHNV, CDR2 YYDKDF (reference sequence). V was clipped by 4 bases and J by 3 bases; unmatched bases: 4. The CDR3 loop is CATSKGLVKETQYF. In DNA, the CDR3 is TGTGCCACCAGCAAGGGACTAGTCAAAGAGACCCAGTACTTC.

CDR3 in amino acids: CASGLALTISGANVLTF. As DNA, the CDR3 is TGTGCTAGTGGTTTGGCTCTAACCATCTCTGGGGCCAACGTCCTGACTTTC. The chain couples TRBV12-5 to TRBJ2-6; the D is unclear. The germline V and J ends were trimmed by 1 base and 0 bases, with 10 bases remaining between them. Germline CDR1 and CDR2: LGHNT and FRNRAP. The CDR3 runs to 17 residues. The full variable domain, with the rest looked up from reference TRBV12-5 and TRBJ2-6, is DARVTQTPRHKVTEMGQEVTMRCQPILGHNTVFWYRQTMMQGLELLAYFRNRAPLDDSGMPKDRFSAEMPDATLATLKIQPSEPRDSAVYFCASGLALTISGANVLTFGAGSRLTVL.

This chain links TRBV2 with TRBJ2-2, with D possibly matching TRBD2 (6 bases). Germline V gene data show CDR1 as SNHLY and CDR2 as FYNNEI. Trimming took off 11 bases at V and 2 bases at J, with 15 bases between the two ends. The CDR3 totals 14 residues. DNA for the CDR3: TGTGCCGGAACAGCGGCGGGAAACACCGGGGAGCTGTTTTTT. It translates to CAGTAAGNTGELFF.

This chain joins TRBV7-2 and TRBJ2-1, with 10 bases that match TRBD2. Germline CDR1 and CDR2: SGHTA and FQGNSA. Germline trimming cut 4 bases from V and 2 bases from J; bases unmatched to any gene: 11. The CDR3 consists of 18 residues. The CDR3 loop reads CASSSKTLAGAPYNEQFF. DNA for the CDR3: TGTGCCAGCAGCTCGAAGACTCTAGCGGGGGCTCCCTACAATGAGCAGTTCTTC.

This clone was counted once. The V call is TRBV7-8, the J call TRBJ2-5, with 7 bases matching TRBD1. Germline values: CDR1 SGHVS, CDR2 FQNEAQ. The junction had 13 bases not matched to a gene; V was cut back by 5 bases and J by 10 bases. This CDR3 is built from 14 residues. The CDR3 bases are TGTGCCAGCAGCCGAGACAGGGCGGTGGTGAGCCAGTACTTC. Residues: CASSRDRAVVSQYF.

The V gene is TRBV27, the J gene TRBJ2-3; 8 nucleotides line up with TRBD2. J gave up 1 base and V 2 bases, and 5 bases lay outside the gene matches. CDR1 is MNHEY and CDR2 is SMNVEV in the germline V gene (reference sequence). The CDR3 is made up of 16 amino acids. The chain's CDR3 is CASSLQAGEGTDTQYF. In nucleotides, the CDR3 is TGTGCCAGCAGTTTACAAGCGGGAGAGGGCACAGATACGCAGTATTTT.

The CDR3, as DNA: TGTGCCAGCAGTGAATTTGGGGCGGATAGCTCCTATAATTCACCCCTCCACTTT. Translation gives CASSEFGADSSYNSPLHF. The genes are TRBV25-1 and TRBJ1-6; maybe TRBD1 (5 bases). The V and J ends lost 1 base and 0 bases respectively, with 13 bases between them. The CDR3 covers 18 residues. CDR1 is MGHDK, CDR2 SYGVNS, per germline.

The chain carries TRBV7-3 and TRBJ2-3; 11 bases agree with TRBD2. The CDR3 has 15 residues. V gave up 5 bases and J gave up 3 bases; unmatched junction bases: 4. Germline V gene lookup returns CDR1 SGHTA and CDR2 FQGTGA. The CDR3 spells CASSLTSGETDTQYF. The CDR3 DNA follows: TGTGCCAGCAGCCTGACTAGCGGGGAAACAGATACGCAGTATTTT. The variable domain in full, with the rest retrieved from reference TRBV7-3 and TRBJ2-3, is GAGVSQTPSNKVTEKGKYVELRCDPISGHTALYWYRQSLGQGPEFLIYFQGTGAADDSGLPNDRFFAVRPEGSVSTLKIQRTERGDSAVYLCASSLTSGETDTQYFGPGTRLTVL.

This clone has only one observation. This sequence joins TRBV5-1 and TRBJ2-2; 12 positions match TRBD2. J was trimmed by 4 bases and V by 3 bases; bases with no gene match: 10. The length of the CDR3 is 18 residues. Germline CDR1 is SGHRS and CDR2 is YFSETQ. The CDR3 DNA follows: TGCGCCAGCAGCTCCCCTAGCGGGAGGGCCGACGGCACCGGGGAGCTGTTTTTT. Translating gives CASSSPSGRADGTGELFF.

CDR3 amino acids: CASSQDPQGTEKLFF. CDR3 in DNA: TGTGCCAGCAGCCAAGATCCCCAGGGAACTGAAAAACTGTTTTTT. The chain joins TRBV4-2 to TRBJ1-4, with TRBD1 as a possible D gene (5 bases). Germline-derived CDR1 and CDR2 are LGHNA and YNFKEQ. V lost 0 bases and J lost 7, with 12 bases in between. The CDR3 loop spans 15 amino acids.

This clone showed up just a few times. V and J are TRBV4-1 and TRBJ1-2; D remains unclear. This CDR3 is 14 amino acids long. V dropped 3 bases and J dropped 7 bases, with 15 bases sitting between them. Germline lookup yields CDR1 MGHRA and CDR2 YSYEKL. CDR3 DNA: TGCGCCAGCAGCCACGGCCGGGAACTTGGTGGCTACACCTTC. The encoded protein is CASSHGRELGGYTF.

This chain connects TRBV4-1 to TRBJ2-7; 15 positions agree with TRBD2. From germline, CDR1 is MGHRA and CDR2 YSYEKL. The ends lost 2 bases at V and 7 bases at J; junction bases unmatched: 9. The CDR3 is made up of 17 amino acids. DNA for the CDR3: TGCGCCAGCAGCCAAAGGCTACCGGGACTAGCGGGAGGAGAGCAGTACTTC. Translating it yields CASSQRLPGLAGGEQYF.

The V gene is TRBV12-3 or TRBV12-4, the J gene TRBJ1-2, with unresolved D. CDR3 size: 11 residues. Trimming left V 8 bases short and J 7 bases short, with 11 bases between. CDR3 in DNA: TGTGCCAGCGGGAGTTTGGGTGGCTACACCTTC. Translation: CASGSLGGYTF.

CDR3 region: CASSPRNRRYSYNEQFF. In DNA form, the CDR3 reads TGTGCCAGCAGTCCCCGTAACAGGCGGTACTCCTACAATGAGCAGTTCTTC. The chain is built from TRBV27 and TRBJ2-1, with D perhaps matching TRBD1 (5 bases). Germline CDR1 reads MNHEY; CDR2 reads SMNVEV (reference sequence). Trimming pared 5 bases from V and 0 bases from J, leaving 17 bases between. This CDR3 region has 17 residues.

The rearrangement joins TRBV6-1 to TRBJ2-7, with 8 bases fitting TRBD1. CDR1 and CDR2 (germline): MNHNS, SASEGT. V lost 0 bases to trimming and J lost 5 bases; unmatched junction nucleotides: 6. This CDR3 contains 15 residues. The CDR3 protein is CASSEAYRGSHEQYF. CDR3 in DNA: TGTGCCAGCAGTGAAGCTTACAGGGGGTCCCACGAGCAGTACTTC.

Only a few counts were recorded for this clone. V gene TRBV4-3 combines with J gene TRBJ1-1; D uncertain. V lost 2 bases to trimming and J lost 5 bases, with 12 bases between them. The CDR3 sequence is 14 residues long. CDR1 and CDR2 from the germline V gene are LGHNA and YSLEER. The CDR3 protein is CASSQQRTGTEAFF. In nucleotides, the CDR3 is TGCGCCAGCAGCCAACAGAGGACGGGGACTGAAGCTTTCTTT.

The CDR3 region has the DNA TGTGCCACCAATAAGAGCAGGGGAGGCAATCAGCCCCAGCATTTT. Protein product: CATNKSRGGNQPQHF. This chain connects TRBV24-1 to TRBJ1-5, with a weak D call TRBD1 (6 bases). From germline, CDR1 is KGHDR and CDR2 SFDVKD. The CDR3 has 15 amino acids. V lost 8 bases, J lost 2 bases, and 15 bases lay in between.

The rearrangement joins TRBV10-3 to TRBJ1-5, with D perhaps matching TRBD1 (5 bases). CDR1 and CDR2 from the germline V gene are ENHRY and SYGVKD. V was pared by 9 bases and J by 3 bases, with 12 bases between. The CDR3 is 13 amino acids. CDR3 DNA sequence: TGTGCCATTCGTCAGGGTTTCAATCAGCCCCAGCATTTT. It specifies CAIRQGFNQPQHF.

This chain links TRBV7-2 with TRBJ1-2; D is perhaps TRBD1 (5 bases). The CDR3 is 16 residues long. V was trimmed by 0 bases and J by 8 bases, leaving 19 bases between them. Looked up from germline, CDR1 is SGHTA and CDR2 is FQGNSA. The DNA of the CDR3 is TGTGCCAGCAGCTTAGCGATCGGCAGGGCGGTCGAGGGCTACACCTTC. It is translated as CASSLAIGRAVEGYTF.

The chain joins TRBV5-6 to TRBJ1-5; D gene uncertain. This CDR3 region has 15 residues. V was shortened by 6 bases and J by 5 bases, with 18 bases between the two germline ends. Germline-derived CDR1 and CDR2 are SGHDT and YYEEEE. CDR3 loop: CASNRRGSGYQPQHF. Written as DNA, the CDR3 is TGTGCCAGCAACCGCCGGGGTTCGGGCTATCAGCCCCAGCATTTT.

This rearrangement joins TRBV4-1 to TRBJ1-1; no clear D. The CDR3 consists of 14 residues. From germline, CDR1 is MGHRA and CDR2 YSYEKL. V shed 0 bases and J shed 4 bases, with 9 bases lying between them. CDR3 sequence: CASSQDLLTTEAFF. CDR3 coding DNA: TGCGCCAGCAGCCAAGATTTACTTACCACTGAAGCTTTCTTT.

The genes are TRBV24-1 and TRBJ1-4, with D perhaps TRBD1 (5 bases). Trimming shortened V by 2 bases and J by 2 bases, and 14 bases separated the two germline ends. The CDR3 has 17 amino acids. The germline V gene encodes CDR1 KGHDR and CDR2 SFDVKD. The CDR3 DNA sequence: TGTGCCACCAGTGATTCTATTCCAGGGAAGACTAATGAAAAACTGTTTTTT. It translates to CATSDSIPGKTNEKLFF.

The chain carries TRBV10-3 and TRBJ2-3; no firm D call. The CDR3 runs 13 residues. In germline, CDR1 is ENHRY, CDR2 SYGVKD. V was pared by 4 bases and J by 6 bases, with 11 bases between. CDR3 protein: CAISGSRLDTQYF. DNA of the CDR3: TGTGCCATCAGTGGGTCGAGGTTGGATACGCAGTATTTT.

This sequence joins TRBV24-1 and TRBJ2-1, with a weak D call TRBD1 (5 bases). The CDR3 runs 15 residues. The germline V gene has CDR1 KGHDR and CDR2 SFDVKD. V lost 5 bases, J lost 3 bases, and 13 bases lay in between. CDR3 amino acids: CATSVPGTGYNEQFF. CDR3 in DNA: TGTGCCACCAGTGTTCCGGGTACAGGCTACAATGAGCAGTTCTTC.

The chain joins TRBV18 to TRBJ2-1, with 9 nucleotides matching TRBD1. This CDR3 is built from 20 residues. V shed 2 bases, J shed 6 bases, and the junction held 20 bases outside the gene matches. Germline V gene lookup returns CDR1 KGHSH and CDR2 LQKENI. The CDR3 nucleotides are TGTGCCAGCTCACCAAGCGCTCAATTACGGGACAGGGCTTATGGCAATGAGCAGTTCTTC. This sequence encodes CASSPSAQLRDRAYGNEQFF.